This T cell receptor beta chain was obtained from a study of molecular identifiers for immune sequencing clone quantification. Comments on this clonotype: Its matching antigen is unknown.

Notes on the study in general: Under 1% of molecules in naive cells, but over 99% of effector molecules, belonged to clones above 20 RNA copies.

It was with previously described methods and listed TCR primers that bulk TCR libraries were made. TCRdb itself ran the PCR reads through MiXCR, one entry per CDR3 protein. Among just under 650,000 distinct CDR3 sequences listed, about 20% were seen once. The authors gated naive CD8 T cells as CD8+CD4-CCR7+CD45RA+ for sorting. Material for sequencing was naive CD8+ T cells from blood, with Jurkat cell RNA spiked in. Subset noted: FACS-sorted CD8+CD4-CCR7+CD45RA+ naive T cells. The TCR sequence derives from a human donor in good health. Some libraries in this study had Jurkat cell RNA spiked in.

The CDR3 coding sequence is TGTGCCAGCAGCTCCGGGGATACATGGAAGATCTCTGGAAACACCATATATTTT. Its protein product is CASSSGDTWKISGNTIYF. This rearrangement joins TRBV7-2 to TRBJ1-3; D remains unclear. Germline V gene sequence: CDR1 SGHTA, CDR2 FQGNSA. V dropped 4 bases and J dropped 0 bases, with 19 bases sitting between them. The CDR3 extends over 18 amino acids.